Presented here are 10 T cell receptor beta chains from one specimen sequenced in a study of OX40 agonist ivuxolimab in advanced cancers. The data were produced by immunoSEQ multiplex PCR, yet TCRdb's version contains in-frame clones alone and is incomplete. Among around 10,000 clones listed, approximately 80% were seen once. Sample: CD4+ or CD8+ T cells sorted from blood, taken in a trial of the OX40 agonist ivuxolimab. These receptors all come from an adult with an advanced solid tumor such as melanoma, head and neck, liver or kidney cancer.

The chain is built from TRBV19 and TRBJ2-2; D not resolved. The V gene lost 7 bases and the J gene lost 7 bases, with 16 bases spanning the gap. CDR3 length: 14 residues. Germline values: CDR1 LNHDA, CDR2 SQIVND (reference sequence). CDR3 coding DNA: TGTGCCAGTAACCCGTTGGCACCCGGCGGGGAGCTGTTTTTT. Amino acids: CASNPLAPGGELFF.

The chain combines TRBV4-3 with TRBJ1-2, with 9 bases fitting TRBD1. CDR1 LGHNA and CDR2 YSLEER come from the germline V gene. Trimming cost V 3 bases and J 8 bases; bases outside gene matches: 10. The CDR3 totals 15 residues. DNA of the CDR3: TGCGCCAGCAGCCAGGGGACAGGGTATCGGACCGGCTACACCTTC. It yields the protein CASSQGTGYRTGYTF.

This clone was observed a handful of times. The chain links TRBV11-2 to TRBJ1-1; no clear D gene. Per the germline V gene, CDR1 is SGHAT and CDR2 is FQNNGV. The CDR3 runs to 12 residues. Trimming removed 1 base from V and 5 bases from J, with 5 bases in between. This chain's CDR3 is CASSLGITEAFF. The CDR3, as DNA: TGTGCCAGCAGCTTAGGTATAACTGAAGCTTTCTTT.

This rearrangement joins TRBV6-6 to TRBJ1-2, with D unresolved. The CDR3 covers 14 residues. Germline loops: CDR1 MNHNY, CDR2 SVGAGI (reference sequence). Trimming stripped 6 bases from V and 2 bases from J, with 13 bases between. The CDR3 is CASRRSTDNYGYTF. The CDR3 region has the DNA TGTGCCAGCAGACGCTCGACGGACAACTATGGCTACACCTTC.

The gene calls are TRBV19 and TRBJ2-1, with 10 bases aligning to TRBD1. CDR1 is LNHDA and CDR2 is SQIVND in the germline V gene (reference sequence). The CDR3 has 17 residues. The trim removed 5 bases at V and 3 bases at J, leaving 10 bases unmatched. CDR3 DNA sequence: TGTGCCAGTAGTGATAGCCGACAGGGGGCAGGCTACAATGAGCAGTTCTTC. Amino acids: CASSDSRQGAGYNEQFF. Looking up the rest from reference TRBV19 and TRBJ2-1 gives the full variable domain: DGGITQSPKYLFRKEGQNVTLSCEQNLNHDAMYWYRQDPGQGLRLIYYSQIVNDFQKGDIAEGYSVSREKKESFPLTVTSAQKNPTAFYLCASSDSRQGAGYNEQFFGPGTRLTVL.

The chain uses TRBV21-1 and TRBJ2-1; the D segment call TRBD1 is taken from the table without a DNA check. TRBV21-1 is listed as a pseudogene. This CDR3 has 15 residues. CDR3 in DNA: TGTGCCAGCAGGGGGCCTCACCATTCCGACAATGAGCAGTTCTTC. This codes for CASRGPHHSDNEQFF.

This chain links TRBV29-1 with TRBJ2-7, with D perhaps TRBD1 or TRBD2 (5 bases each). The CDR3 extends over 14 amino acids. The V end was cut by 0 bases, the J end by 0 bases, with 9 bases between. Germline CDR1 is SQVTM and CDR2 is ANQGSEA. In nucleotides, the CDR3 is TGCAGCGTTGAAGAGAGGGGAGCCTCCTACGAGCAGTACTTC. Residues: CSVEERGASYEQYF.

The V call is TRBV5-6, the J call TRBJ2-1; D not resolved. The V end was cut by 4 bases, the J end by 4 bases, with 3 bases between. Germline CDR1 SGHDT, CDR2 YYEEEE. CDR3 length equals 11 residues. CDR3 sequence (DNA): TGTGCCAGCAGCAGTTACAATGAGCAGTTCTTC. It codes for CASSSYNEQFF.

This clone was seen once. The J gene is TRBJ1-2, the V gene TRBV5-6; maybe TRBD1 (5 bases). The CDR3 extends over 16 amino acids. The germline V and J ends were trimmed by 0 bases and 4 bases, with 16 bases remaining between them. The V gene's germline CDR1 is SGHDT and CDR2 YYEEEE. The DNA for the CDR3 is TGTGCCAGCAGCTTGGCATCGGGGGACGCCAGCTATGGCTACACCTTC. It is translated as CASSLASGDASYGYTF. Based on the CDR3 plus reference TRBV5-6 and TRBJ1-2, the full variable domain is DAGVTQSPTHLIKTRGQQVTLRCSPKSGHDTVSWYQQALGQGPQFIFQYYEEEERQRGNFPDRFSGHQFPNYSSELNVNALLLGDSALYLCASSLASGDASYGYTFGSGTRLTVV.

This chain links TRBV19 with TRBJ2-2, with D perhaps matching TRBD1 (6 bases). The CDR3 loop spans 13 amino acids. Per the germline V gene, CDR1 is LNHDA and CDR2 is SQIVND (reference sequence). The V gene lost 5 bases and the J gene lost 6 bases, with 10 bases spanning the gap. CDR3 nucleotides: TGTGCCAGTAGTTCCAGGGGAGCCGGGGAGCTGTTTTTT. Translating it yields CASSSRGAGELFF. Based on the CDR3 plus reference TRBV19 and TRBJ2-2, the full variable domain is DGGITQSPKYLFRKEGQNVTLSCEQNLNHDAMYWYRQDPGQGLRLIYYSQIVNDFQKGDIAEGYSVSREKKESFPLTVTSAQKNPTAFYLCASSSRGAGELFFGEGSRLTVL.